The present T cell receptor beta chain was sequenced within a study of T cells in Graves' hyperthyroidism and ophthalmopathy. Germline-derived CDR1 and CDR2 are SQVTM and ANQGSEA. Trimming removed 6 bases from V and 0 bases from J; junction bases left unmatched: 4. The CDR3 sequence is 13 residues long. From RNA transcripts, TCR beta CDR3 regions were amplified. The primer set for the first-round RT-PCR of the TCR CDR3 was HTBI. TCRdb ran MiXCR on the multiplex PCR reads and lists one entry per CDR3 protein. The table shows more than 450,000 distinct CDR3 sequences, with 12% to 15% occurring only once.

The TCR was taken from a woman between 40 and 50 years old with Graves' hyperthyroidism. The chain links TRBV29-1 to TRBJ2-5, with TRBD2 matching over 7 bases. The sequencing input was blood. The DNA for the CDR3 is TGCAGCGTGATACTAGCGAACCAAGAGACCCAGTACTTC. This sequence encodes CSVILANQETQYF.